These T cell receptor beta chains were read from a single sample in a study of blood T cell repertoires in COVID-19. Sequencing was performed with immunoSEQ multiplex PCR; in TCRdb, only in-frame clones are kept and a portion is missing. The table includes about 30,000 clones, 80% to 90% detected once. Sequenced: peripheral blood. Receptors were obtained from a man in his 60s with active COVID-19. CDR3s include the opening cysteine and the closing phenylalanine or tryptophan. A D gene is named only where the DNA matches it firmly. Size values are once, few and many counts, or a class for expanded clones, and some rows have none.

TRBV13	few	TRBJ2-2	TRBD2	CASSFLSAGVLVTGELFF	TGTGCCAGCAGCTTTTTATCTGCGGGAGTCCTGGTCACCGGGGAGCTGTTTTTT
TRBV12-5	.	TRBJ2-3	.	CASGLANSGAADTQYF	TGTGCTAGTGGTTTGGCTAATAGCGGAGCGGCAGATACGCAGTATTTT
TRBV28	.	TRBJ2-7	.	CATSNRVEQYF	TGTGCCACCTCTAACAGGGTCGAGCAGTACTTC
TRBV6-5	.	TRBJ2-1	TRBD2	CASSKTSGGNEQFF	TGTGCCAGCAGTAAGACTAGCGGGGGAAATGAGCAGTTCTTC
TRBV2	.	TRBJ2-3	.	CASSEKLAHTGDTQYF	TGTGCCAGCAGTGAAAAGCTAGCCCATACGGGAGATACGCAGTATTTT
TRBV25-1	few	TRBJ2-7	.	CASSEGALDEQYF	TGTGCCAGCAGTGAGGGGGCCCTCGACGAGCAGTACTTC
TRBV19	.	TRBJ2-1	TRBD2	CASSTPRGSSYNEQFF	TGTGCCAGTAGTACGCCTCGCGGGAGCTCCTACAATGAGCAGTTCTTC
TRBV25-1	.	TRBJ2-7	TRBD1	CASSADPGGFRNEQYF	TGTGCCAGCAGTGCCGATCCAGGGGGCTTTAGGAACGAGCAGTACTTC
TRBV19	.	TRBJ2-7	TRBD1	CASSIGGGTGAANPYEQYF	TGTGCCAGTAGTATAGGCGGCGGGACAGGGGCGGCTAACCCCTACGAGCAGTACTTC
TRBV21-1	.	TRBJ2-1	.	CASSKMTGSSYNEQFF	TGTGCCAGCAGCAAAATGACAGGGAGCTCCTACAATGAGCAGTTCTTC
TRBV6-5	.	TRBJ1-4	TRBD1	CASTGQATNEKLFF	TGTGCCAGCACCGGACAGGCAACTAATGAAAAACTGTTTTTT
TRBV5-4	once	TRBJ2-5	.	CASSRESQETQYF	TGTGCCAGCAGCCGGGAAAGCCAAGAGACCCAGTACTTC
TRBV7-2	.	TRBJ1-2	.	CASSFGDIELGYTF	TGTGCCAGCAGCTTCGGGGACATCGAACTGGGCTACACCTTC
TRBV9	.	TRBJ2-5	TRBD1	CASSVVGGQVGETQYF	TGTGCCAGCAGCGTAGTAGGGGGACAGGTGGGCGAGACCCAGTACTTC
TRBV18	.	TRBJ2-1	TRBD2	CASSPQRESNEQFF	TGTGCCAGCTCACCACAGCGGGAGAGCAATGAGCAGTTCTTC
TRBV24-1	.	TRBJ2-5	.	CATSDHRAGSQETQYF	TGTGCCACCAGTGACCACAGGGCTGGCAGCCAAGAGACCCAGTACTTC
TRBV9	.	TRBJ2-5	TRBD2	CASSASTGGETQYF	TGTGCCAGCAGCGCCTCAACGGGGGGGGAGACCCAGTACTTC
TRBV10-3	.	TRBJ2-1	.	CAISAGSLGDTYNEQFF	TGTGCCATCAGTGCGGGCAGTCTGGGAGACACCTACAATGAGCAGTTCTTC
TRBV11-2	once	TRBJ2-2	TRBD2	CASSPDGLALGNTGELFF	TGTGCCAGCAGCCCCGACGGACTAGCGTTGGGCAACACCGGGGAGCTGTTTTTT
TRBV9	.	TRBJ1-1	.	CASSVSGVAMNTEAFF	TGTGCCAGCAGCGTGTCGGGAGTCGCCATGAACACTGAAGCTTTCTTT
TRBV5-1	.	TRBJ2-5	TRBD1	CASSPGTGLRETQYF	TGCGCCAGCAGCCCGGGGACAGGGCTAAGAGAGACCCAGTACTTC
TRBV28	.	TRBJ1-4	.	CASKGLNRAYNEKLFF	TGTGCCAGCAAGGGATTAAACAGGGCGTATAATGAAAAACTGTTTTTT
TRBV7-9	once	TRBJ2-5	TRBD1	CASSLGTGLQETQYF	TGTGCCAGCAGCTTAGGGACAGGACTCCAAGAGACCCAGTACTTC
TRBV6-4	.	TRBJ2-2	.	CASAVEPNTGELFF	TGTGCCAGCGCGGTGGAACCGAACACCGGGGAGCTGTTTTTT
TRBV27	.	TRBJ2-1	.	CASSLTGGGGYNEQFF	TGTGCCAGCAGTTTAACGGGGGGCGGTGGTTACAATGAGCAGTTCTTC
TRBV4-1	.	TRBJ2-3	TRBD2	CASSQDSVGTSGSTDTQYF	TGCGCCAGCAGCCAAGATTCAGTCGGGACTAGCGGTAGCACAGATACGCAGTATTTT
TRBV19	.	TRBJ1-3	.	CASSIRGYGNTIYF	TGTGCCAGTAGTATAAGGGGTTATGGAAACACCATATATTTT